This T cell receptor beta chain was recovered during a study of blood T cell repertoires in COVID-19. Participants were aged roughly 18 to 90 years, lived in 25 or so US areas, and enrolled virtually. Participants' reported clinical history set cohort assignment. Repertoires were generated with immunoSEQ multiplex PCR, while TCRdb's copy carries only in-frame clones and drops some. Of about 400,000 clones listed, over 75% were seen once; the top ten hold approximately 2.1%. In germline, CDR1 is GTSNPN, CDR2 SVGIG (reference sequence). This CDR3 is built from 13 residues. Specimen: PBMCs or T cells enriched from blood (not recorded which). V is TRBV30 and J is TRBJ2-5, with 12 bases matching TRBD1. The clonotype comes from a middle-aged woman with acute COVID-19. CDR3 nucleotide sequence: TGTGCAACCGGGACAGGGGGCTTCGAGACCCAGTACTTC. It codes for CATGTGGFETQYF.